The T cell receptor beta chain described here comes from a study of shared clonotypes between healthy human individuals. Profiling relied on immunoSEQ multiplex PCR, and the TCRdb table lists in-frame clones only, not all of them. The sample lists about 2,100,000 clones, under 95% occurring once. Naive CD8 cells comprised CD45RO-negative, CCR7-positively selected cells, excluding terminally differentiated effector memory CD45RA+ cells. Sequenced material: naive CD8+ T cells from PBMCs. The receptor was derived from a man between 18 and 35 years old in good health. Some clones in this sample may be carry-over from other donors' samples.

DNA for the CDR3: TGTGCCAGCAGTTTGTCGACAGGGGATAGCTTCAATGAGCAGTTCTTC. The encoded protein is CASSLSTGDSFNEQFF. V is TRBV27 and J is TRBJ2-1; 8 positions match TRBD1. Trimming removed 3 bases from V and 6 bases from J; junction bases left unmatched: 10. This CDR3 has 16 residues. Germline CDR1 MNHEY, CDR2 SMNVEV (reference sequence).